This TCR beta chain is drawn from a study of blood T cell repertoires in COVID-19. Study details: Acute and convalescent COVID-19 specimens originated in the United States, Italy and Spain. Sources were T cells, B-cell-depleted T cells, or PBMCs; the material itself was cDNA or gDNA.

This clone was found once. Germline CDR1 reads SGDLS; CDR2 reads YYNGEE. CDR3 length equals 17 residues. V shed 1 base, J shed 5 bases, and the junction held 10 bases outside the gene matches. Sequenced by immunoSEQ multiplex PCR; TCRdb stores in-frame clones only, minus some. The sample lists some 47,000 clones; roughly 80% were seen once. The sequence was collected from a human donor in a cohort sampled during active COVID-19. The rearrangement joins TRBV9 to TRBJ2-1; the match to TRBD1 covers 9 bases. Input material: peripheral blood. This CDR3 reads CASSVNPSGTGNNEQFF. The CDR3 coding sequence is TGTGCCAGCAGCGTAAACCCCTCCGGGACAGGGAACAATGAGCAGTTCTTC.